This TCR beta chain was sequenced during a study of cytomegalovirus exposure and HLA in healthy donors. About the study: Among fewer than 500 genotyped donors, 80% to 90% fell in the Caucasian-associated ancestry cluster.

The V gene lost 7 bases and the J gene lost 4 bases, with 7 bases spanning the gap. The CDR3 is made up of 12 amino acids. CDR1 and CDR2 (germline): SGHVS, FQNEAQ. PCR involved 60 Vbeta and 13 Jbeta primers. TCRdb's copy holds only in-frame clones and misses some; the assay was immunoSEQ multiplex PCR. In the table there are approximately 150,000 clones, 65% to 80% of which are singletons. On this clone: Antigen unknown.

Regarding the study as a whole: Upon later analysis, TCR association rates were observed to vary by HLA locus, being highest for DRB1 and lowest for HLA-C.

The origin of this receptor is a man between 18 and 35 years old in good health and CMV-seropositive. The sequenced sample was PBMCs. The V and J genes are TRBV7-8 and TRBJ2-2; D is uncertain. The CDR3 protein is CASIIVTGELFF. CDR3 bases: TGTGCCAGCATCATAGTCACCGGGGAGCTGTTTTTT.